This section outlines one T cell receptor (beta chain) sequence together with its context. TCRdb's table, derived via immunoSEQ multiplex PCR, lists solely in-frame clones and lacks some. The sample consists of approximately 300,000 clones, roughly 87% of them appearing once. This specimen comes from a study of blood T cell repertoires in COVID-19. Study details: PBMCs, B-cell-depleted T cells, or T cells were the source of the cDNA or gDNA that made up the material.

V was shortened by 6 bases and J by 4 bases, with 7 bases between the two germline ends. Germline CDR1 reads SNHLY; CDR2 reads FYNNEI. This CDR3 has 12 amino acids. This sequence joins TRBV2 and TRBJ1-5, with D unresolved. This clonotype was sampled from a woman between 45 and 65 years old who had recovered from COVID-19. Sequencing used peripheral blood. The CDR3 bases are TGTGCCAGCAGCCAGGTAAATCAGCCCCAGCATTTT. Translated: CASSQVNQPQHF.